This T cell receptor (beta chain) was found in a study of T cells after yellow fever vaccination. In making TCR cDNA, 5'RACE template switching added a universal primer site and UMIs to it. TCRdb recomputed calls from the 5' RACE reads with MiXCR, one row per CDR3 protein. Of about 170,000 distinct CDR3 sequences in the sample, 6.2% were seen once. The germline V gene has CDR1 SGHDT and CDR2 YYEEEE. V was trimmed by 1 base and J by 4 bases, leaving 6 bases between them. The CDR3 has 12 amino acids. The table lists this clonotype with many counts. Its target is unknown. Study-wide findings and caveats: The booster saw the reappearance of most primary-vaccination clones (96% CD4, about 90% CD8). Just a small share of clonotypes turned up in the CD4 compartment as well as the CD8 compartment.

This sequence joins TRBV5-6 and TRBJ2-7; D not certain. The sample here was CD4+ T cells sorted from PBMCs, taken on the day of the first yellow fever vaccination. The origin of this receptor is a man younger than 30 who received the YFV17D yellow fever vaccine. The CDR3, as DNA: TGTGCCAGCAGCTTGAGAGATTACGAGCAGTACTTC. Translating it yields CASSLRDYEQYF.